This entry concerns a single T cell receptor beta chain. No antigen is known for it. This entry comes from a study of radiotherapy plus CTLA-4 blockade in lung cancer. Between the trimmed V and J ends, which lost 2 bases and 4 bases, there was a span of 13 bases. The CDR3 extends over 15 amino acids. The germline gives CDR1 SGHTA, CDR2 FQGTGA. Sequenced by immunoSEQ multiplex PCR; TCRdb stores in-frame clones only, minus some. The sample comprises some 66,000 clones, around 83% of which are singletons, and less than 4.5% rests with the top ten. Regarding the study as a whole: After radiotherapy and ipilimumab, tumor-derived clones expanded in peripheral blood.

Source: peripheral blood, taken from a patient treated with radiotherapy plus ipilimumab. The gene calls are TRBV7-3 and TRBJ2-3; maybe TRBD2 (6 bases). The clonotype comes from a human donor with non-small cell lung cancer who had a partial response to radiotherapy plus ipilimumab. The CDR3 sequence: CASSLGRELSDTQYF. In nucleotides, the CDR3 is TGTGCCAGCAGCTTAGGCCGGGAGTTATCAGATACGCAGTATTTT.